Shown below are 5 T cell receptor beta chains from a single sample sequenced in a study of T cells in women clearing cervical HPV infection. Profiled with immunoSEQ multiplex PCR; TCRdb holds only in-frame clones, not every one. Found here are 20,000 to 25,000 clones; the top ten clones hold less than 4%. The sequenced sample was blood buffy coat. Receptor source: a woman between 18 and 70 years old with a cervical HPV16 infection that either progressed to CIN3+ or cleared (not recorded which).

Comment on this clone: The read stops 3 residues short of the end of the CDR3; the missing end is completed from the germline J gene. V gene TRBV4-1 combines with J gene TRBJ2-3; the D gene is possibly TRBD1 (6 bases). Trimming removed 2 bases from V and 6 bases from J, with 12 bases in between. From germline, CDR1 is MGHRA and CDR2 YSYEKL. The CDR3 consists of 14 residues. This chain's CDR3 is CASSQPGDEDTQYF. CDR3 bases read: TGCGCCAGCAGCCAACCAGGGGATGAGGATACG.

Here the CDR3 reads CASGGGISYNEQFF. CDR3 bases read: TGCGCCAGCGGCGGGGGCATTTCCTACAATGAG. The chain carries TRBV5-1 and TRBJ2-1, with a weak D call TRBD2 (7 bases). The read terminates 3 residues before the CDR3 end, so the remaining end is supplied by the germline J gene. The CDR3 sequence is 14 residues long. The germline V gene has CDR1 SGHRS and CDR2 YFSETQ. V lost 7 bases to trimming and J lost 1 base, with 12 bases between them.

The sequenced CDR3 bases are TGTGCCAGCATCTCTGGACAGGGTTCGTTTGGTGAG. It specifies CASISGQGSFGE. The entire CDR3 protein is CASISGQGSFGEQFF. The rearrangement links TRBV11-2 to TRBJ2-1; 8 nucleotides align to TRBD1. Read coverage stops 3 residues before the CDR3 terminus; the germline J gene supplies the remainder. This CDR3 spans 15 amino acids. Germline V gene data show CDR1 as SGHAT and CDR2 as FQNNGV. V was clipped by 7 bases and J by 9 bases; unmatched bases: 14.

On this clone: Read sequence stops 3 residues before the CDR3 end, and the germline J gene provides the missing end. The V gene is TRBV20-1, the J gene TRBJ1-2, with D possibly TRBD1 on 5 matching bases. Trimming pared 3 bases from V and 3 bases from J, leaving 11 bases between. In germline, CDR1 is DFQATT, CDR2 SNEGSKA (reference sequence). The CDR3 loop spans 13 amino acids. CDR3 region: CSASIDSYYGYTF. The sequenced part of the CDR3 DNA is TGCAGTGCTAGTATCGACAGCTACTATGGC.

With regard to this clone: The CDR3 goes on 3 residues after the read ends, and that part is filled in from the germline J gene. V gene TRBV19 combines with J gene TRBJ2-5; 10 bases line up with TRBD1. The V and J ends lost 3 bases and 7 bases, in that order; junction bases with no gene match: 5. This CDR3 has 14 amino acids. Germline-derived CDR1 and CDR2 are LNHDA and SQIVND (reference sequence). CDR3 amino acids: CASSIEGQGRTQYF. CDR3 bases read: TGTGCCAGTAGTATCGAGGGACAGGGGAGGACC.